Following are 22 T cell receptor beta chains from one sample sequenced in a study of CD8+ T cells in alopecia areata. Extraction of RNA preceded its reverse transcription into cDNA, which served as the sequencing template. Assay: immunoSEQ multiplex PCR; the TCRdb copy retains only in-frame clones and omits some. The sample has about 150,000 clones, 50% to 65% seen once. This material consisted of CD8+ T cells sorted from blood, taken at week 0. Receptor source: a human donor with alopecia areata.

There are a few counts of this clone. The rearrangement links TRBV2 to TRBJ2-2, with TRBD1 matching 7 bases. Germline lookup yields CDR1 SNHLY and CDR2 FYNNEI. V dropped 6 bases and J dropped 2; count of bases not matched to a gene: 3. The CDR3 extends over 14 amino acids. As DNA, the CDR3 is TGTGCCAGCAGGACAGGGAGAAACACCGGGGAGCTGTTTTTT. It is translated as CASRTGRNTGELFF. The variable domain in full, completed from reference TRBV2 and TRBJ2-2, reads EPEVTQTPSHQVTQMGQEVILRCVPISNHLYFYWYRQILGQKVEFLVSFYNNEISEKSEIFDDQFSVERPDGSNFTLKIRSTKLEDSAMYFCASRTGRNTGELFFGEGSRLTVL.

This clone was detected only a few times. The V and J genes are TRBV29-1 and TRBJ2-1; no clear D gene. Germline V gives CDR1 SQVTM, CDR2 ANQGSEA. This CDR3 is 12 amino acids long. Trimming pared 2 bases from V and 4 bases from J, leaving 6 bases between. The CDR3 sequence is CSVEPEYNEQFF. The CDR3 DNA follows: TGCAGCGTTGAACCGGAATACAATGAGCAGTTCTTC.

This rearrangement joins TRBV6-6 to TRBJ2-3; D tentatively fits TRBD1 or TRBD2 (6 bases each). V was cut by 3 bases and J by 6 bases, with 10 bases left in between. Germline V lookup: CDR1 MNHNY, CDR2 SVGAGI (reference sequence). This CDR3 is 13 amino acids long. CDR3 sequence reads: CASSYGGPDTQYF. The DNA of the CDR3 is TGTGCCAGCAGTTATGGGGGGCCGGATACGCAGTATTTT.

The CDR3 region is CSVTSGDGYTF. The CDR3 DNA sequence: TGCAGCGTCACCTCGGGAGATGGCTACACCTTC. The chain combines TRBV29-1 with TRBJ1-2; D gene ambiguous. Germline CDR1 is SQVTM and CDR2 is ANQGSEA. V lost 6 bases to trimming and J lost 6 bases, with 11 bases between them. The CDR3 spans 11 residues. The whole variable domain, remainder taken from reference TRBV29-1 and TRBJ1-2, is SAVISQKPSRDICQRGTSLTIQCQVDSQVTMMFWYRQQPGQSLTLIATANQGSEATYESGFVIDKFPISRPNLTFSTLTVSNMSPEDSSIYLCSVTSGDGYTFGSGTRLTVV.

The V call is TRBV19, the J call TRBJ2-3, with 13 bases aligning to TRBD2. Per germline, CDR1 LNHDA and CDR2 SQIVND (reference sequence). V shed 6 bases and J 6 bases; nucleotides not matched to a gene: 6. The CDR3 loop spans 15 amino acids. The CDR3 reads CASSTSGGAQDTQYF. CDR3 bases: TGTGCCAGTAGCACTAGCGGGGGGGCCCAGGATACGCAGTATTTT.

J is TRBJ1-2 and V is TRBV5-6; D is unclear. The CDR3 has 13 residues. Germline V gene sequence: CDR1 SGHDT, CDR2 YYEEEE. V was shortened by 3 bases and J by 2 bases, with 8 bases between the two germline ends. The CDR3 nucleotides are TGTGCCAGCAGCTCACAGCTCAACTATGGCTACACCTTC. Protein: CASSSQLNYGYTF.

This chain joins TRBV5-1 and TRBJ2-3, with a tentative D call TRBD2 (6 bases). V lost 4 bases and J 2 bases, leaving 14 bases between the germline ends. Germline V gives CDR1 SGHRS, CDR2 YFSETQ. CDR3 length: 15 residues. The CDR3 DNA reads TGCGCCAGCAGCCCCTCGGGACTGCCCACAGATACGCAGTATTTT. Its protein product is CASSPSGLPTDTQYF. Drawing the rest from reference TRBV5-1 and TRBJ2-3, the complete variable domain is KAGVTQTPRYLIKTRGQQVTLSCSPISGHRSVSWYQQTPGQGLQFLFEYFSETQRNKGNFPGRFSGRQFSNSRSEMNVSTLELGDSALYLCASSPSGLPTDTQYFGPGTRLTVL.

This clone has a single count. The rearrangement joins TRBV27 to TRBJ2-7, with a weak D call TRBD2 (6 bases). Trimming removed 2 bases at V and 5 bases at J, with 13 bases between. This CDR3 has 14 amino acids. Germline assignment: CDR1 MNHEY and CDR2 SMNVEV (reference sequence). The CDR3 bases are TGTGCCAGCAGTTTACAACACCCGGGGGACGAGCAGTACTTC. This encodes CASSLQHPGDEQYF.

This clone occurred a few times. The chain uses TRBV2 and TRBJ2-3; no clear D. The CDR3 is 15 amino acids. Germline CDR1 reads SNHLY; CDR2 reads FYNNEI. The ends were cut back, 2 bases at V and 0 bases at J, with 9 bases in the middle. This CDR3 reads CASSERSSSTDTQYF. CDR3 DNA sequence: TGTGCCAGCAGTGAAAGGAGCTCTAGCACAGATACGCAGTATTTT.

This chain links TRBV27 with TRBJ2-2; 9 bases are shared with TRBD1. Trimming cost V 6 bases and J 2 bases; bases outside gene matches: 13. CDR3 size: 18 residues. From germline, CDR1 is MNHEY and CDR2 SMNVEV (reference sequence). CDR3 DNA sequence: TGTGCCAGCAGCAGACGAGCGCCGGGACAGGGAAACACCGGGGAGCTGTTTTTT. Amino acids: CASSRRAPGQGNTGELFF.

This clone was observed a handful of times. V is TRBV29-1 and J is TRBJ2-7; unclear D gene. The CDR3 is made up of 13 amino acids. V lost 3 bases to trimming and J lost 1 base, with 10 bases between them. CDR1 is SQVTM, CDR2 ANQGSEA, per germline. The CDR3 coding sequence is TGCAGCGTTGAGGCCGACGGTTCCTACGAGCAGTACTTC. Translating it yields CSVEADGSYEQYF.

This clone was seen a few times. The chain joins TRBV30 to TRBJ2-5; D remains ambiguous. Trimming removed 8 bases at V and 0 bases at J, with 4 bases between. CDR1 and CDR2 from the germline V gene are GTSNPN and SVGIG (reference sequence). The CDR3 has 10 residues. The CDR3 loop reads CALHQETQYF. Written as DNA, the CDR3 is TGTGCCCTACACCAAGAGACCCAGTACTTC.

This chain connects TRBV12-5 to TRBJ1-2, with TRBD1 matching over 7 bases. The junction had 10 bases not matched to a gene; V was cut back by 6 bases and J by 6 bases. CDR1 LGHNT and CDR2 FRNRAP come from the germline V gene. CDR3 size: 14 residues. Here the CDR3 reads CASGPRGLGDGYTF. In DNA form, the CDR3 reads TGTGCTAGTGGACCTAGGGGGCTAGGAGATGGCTACACCTTC.

This clone was counted once. The rearrangement links TRBV30 to TRBJ2-7, with TRBD1 matching 8 bases. This CDR3 is built from 13 residues. From germline, CDR1 is GTSNPN and CDR2 SVGIG (reference sequence). The V and J ends lost 2 bases and 5 bases, in that order; junction bases with no gene match: 5. CDR3: CAWSLDRVDEQYF. In DNA form, the CDR3 reads TGTGCCTGGAGTCTGGACAGGGTTGACGAGCAGTACTTC.

V and J are TRBV6-5 and TRBJ2-1; 7 bases map to TRBD1. V trimming: 6 bases; J trimming: 14 bases; junction bases outside the gene matches: 10. The germline gives CDR1 MNHEY, CDR2 SVGAGI. CDR3 size: 12 residues. The CDR3 nucleotides are TGTGCCAGCAGCCCAACCGGGACAGAGGAGTTCTTC. Protein sequence: CASSPTGTEEFF.

Worth noting for this clone: Other DNA sequences from this sample encode an identical CDR3 as well. This sequence joins TRBV30 and TRBJ2-1; D call uncertain. Germline-derived CDR1 and CDR2 are GTSNPN and SVGIG (reference sequence). The CDR3 covers 13 residues. The V gene lost 0 bases and the J gene lost 6 bases, with 9 bases spanning the gap. The CDR3 protein is CAWSVLAGNEQFF. The CDR3 coding sequence is TGTGCCTGGAGTGTTTTAGCTGGCAATGAGCAGTTCTTC.

Worth noting for this clone: Distinct nucleotide sequences in the sample also encode this CDR3. The V gene is TRBV30, the J gene TRBJ1-1; D is undetermined. The CDR3 contains 12 residues. V lost 0 bases to trimming and J lost 5 bases, with 7 bases between them. From germline, CDR1 is GTSNPN and CDR2 SVGIG (reference sequence). The CDR3 coding sequence is TGTGCCTGGAGTGTAGGAGGTACTGAAGCTTTCTTT. It specifies CAWSVGGTEAFF. Full variable domain (rest looked up from reference TRBV30 and TRBJ1-1): SQTIHQWPATLVQPVGSPLSLECTVEGTSNPNLYWYRQAAGRGLQLLFYSVGIGQISSEVPQNLSASRPQDRQFILSSKKLLLSDSGFYLCAWSVGGTEAFFGQGTRLTVV.

The gene calls are TRBV29-1 and TRBJ1-1, with D perhaps matching TRBD1 (5 bases). The V end was cut by 4 bases, the J end by 2 bases, with 11 bases between. The CDR3 is 13 amino acids. Per germline, CDR1 SQVTM and CDR2 ANQGSEA. The CDR3 nucleotides read TGCAGCGTTGGACTTGGGGGAAACACTGAAGCTTTCTTT. Translated: CSVGLGGNTEAFF.

The rearrangement uses TRBV5-6 and TRBJ1-1, with a tentative D call TRBD1 (5 bases). The CDR3 loop spans 13 amino acids. With 4 bases removed from V and 6 bases from J, the gap between germline ends came to 13 bases. CDR1 is SGHDT and CDR2 is YYEEEE in the germline V gene. DNA of the CDR3: TGTGCCAGCAGCGCCCAGGGTTTATCTGAAGCTTTCTTT. Translating it yields CASSAQGLSEAFF. Full variable domain (missing parts from reference TRBV5-6 and TRBJ1-1): DAGVTQSPTHLIKTRGQQVTLRCSPKSGHDTVSWYQQALGQGPQFIFQYYEEEERQRGNFPDRFSGHQFPNYSSELNVNALLLGDSALYLCASSAQGLSEAFFGQGTRLTVV.

Concerning this clone: Other DNA sequences from this sample encode an identical CDR3 as well. The chain recombines TRBV27 with TRBJ2-7, with 9 nucleotides matching TRBD1. This CDR3 is built from 14 residues. Trimming took 3 bases from V and 3 from J; bases not matched to a gene: 3. CDR1 and CDR2 (germline): MNHEY, SMNVEV (reference sequence). DNA of the CDR3: TGTGCCAGCAGTTTGGGACAGGGAAACTACGAGCAGTACTTC. This translates into CASSLGQGNYEQYF.

This chain links TRBV30 with TRBJ2-3; D is possibly TRBD2 (6 bases). From germline, CDR1 is GTSNPN and CDR2 SVGIG (reference sequence). CDR3 length: 14 residues. Trimming left V 2 bases short and J 2 bases short, with 11 bases between. The CDR3 region is CAWSSSGHTDTQYF. The CDR3 DNA is TGTGCCTGGAGTAGTAGCGGACACACAGATACGCAGTATTTT.

This clone occurred a few times. The V call is TRBV21-1, the J call TRBJ2-5. TRBV21-1 is annotated as a pseudogene. The CDR3 is made up of 10 amino acids. The CDR3 here is CASPGSGQYF. The CDR3 DNA sequence: TGTGCCAGCCCAGGGAGTGGCCAGTACTTC.